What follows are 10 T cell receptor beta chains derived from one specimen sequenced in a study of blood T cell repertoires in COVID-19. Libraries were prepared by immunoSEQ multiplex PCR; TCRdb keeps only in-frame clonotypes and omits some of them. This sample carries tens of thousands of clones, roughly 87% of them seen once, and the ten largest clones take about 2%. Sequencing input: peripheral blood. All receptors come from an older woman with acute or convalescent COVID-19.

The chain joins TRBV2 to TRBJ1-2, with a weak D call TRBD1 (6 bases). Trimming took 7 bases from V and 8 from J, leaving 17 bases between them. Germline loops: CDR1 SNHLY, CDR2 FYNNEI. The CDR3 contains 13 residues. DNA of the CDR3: TGTGCCAGCACTGCAACAGGGTTGGGAGGCTACACCTTC. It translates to CASTATGLGGYTF. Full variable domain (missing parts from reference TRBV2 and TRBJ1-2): EPEVTQTPSHQVTQMGQEVILRCVPISNHLYFYWYRQILGQKVEFLVSFYNNEISEKSEIFDDQFSVERPDGSNFTLKIRSTKLEDSAMYFCASTATGLGGYTFGSGTRLTVV.

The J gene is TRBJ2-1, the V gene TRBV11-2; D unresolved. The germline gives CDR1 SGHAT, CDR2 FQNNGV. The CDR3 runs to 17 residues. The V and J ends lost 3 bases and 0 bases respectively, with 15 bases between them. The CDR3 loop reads CASSLDWPESSYNEQFF. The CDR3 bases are TGTGCCAGCAGCTTGGATTGGCCGGAGAGCTCCTACAATGAGCAGTTCTTC. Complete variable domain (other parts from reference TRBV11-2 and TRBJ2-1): EAGVAQSPRYKIIEKRQSVAFWCNPISGHATLYWYQQILGQGPKLLIQFQNNGVVDDSQLPKDRFSAERLKGVDSTLKIQPAKLEDSAVYLCASSLDWPESSYNEQFFGPGTRLTVL.

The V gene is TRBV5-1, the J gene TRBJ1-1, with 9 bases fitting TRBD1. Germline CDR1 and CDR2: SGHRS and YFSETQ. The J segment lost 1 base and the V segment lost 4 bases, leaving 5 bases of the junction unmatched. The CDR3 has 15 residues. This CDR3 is CASSLGDRENTEAFF. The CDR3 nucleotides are TGCGCCAGCAGCCTGGGGGACAGGGAGAACACTGAAGCTTTCTTT.

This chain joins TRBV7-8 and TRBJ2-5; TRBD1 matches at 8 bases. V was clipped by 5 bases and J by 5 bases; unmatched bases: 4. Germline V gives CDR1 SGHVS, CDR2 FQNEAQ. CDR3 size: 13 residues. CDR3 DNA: TGTGCCAGCAGCCGCAGGGGGCAGGAGACCCAGTACTTC. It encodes CASSRRGQETQYF.

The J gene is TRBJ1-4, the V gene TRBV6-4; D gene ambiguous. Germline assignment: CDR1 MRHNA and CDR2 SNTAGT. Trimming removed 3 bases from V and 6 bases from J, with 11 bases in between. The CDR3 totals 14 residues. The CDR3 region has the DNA TGTGCCAGCAGTGAGAGGGTCTGGGATGAAAAACTGTTTTTT. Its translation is CASSERVWDEKLFF.

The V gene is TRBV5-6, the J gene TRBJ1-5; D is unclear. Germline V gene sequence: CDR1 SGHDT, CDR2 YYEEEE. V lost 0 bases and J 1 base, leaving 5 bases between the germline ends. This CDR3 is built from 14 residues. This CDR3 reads CASSLGQSNQPQHF. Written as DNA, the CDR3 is TGTGCCAGCAGCTTGGGGCAGAGCAATCAGCCCCAGCATTTT.

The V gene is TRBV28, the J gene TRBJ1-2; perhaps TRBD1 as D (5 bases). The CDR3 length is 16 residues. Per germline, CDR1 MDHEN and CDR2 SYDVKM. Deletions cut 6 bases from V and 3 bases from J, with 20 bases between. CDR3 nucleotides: TGTGCCAGCAGCATGGGGCAGCAATTTCATTACTATGGCTACACCTTC. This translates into CASSMGQQFHYYGYTF.

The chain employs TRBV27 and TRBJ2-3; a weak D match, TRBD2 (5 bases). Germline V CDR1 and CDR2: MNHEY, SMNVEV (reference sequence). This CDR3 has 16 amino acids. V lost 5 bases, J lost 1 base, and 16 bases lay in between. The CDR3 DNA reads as TGTGCCAGCAGTGCCTTGGGAGATATTGGCACAGATACGCAGTATTTT. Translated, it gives CASSALGDIGTDTQYF.

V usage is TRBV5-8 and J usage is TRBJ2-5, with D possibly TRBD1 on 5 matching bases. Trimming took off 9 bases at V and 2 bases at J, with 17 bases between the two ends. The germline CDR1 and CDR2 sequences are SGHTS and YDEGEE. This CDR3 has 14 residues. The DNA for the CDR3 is TGTGCCACCTCGCTTAGACAGTCTCAAGAGACCCAGTACTTC. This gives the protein CATSLRQSQETQYF.

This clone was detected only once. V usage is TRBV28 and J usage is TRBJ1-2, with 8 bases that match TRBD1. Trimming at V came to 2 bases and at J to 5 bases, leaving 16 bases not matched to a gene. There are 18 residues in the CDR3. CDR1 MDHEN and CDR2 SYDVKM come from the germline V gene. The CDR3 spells CASSLGGQGASRGYGYTF. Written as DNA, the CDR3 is TGTGCCAGCAGTTTAGGAGGGCAGGGGGCAAGCCGAGGGTATGGCTACACCTTC.